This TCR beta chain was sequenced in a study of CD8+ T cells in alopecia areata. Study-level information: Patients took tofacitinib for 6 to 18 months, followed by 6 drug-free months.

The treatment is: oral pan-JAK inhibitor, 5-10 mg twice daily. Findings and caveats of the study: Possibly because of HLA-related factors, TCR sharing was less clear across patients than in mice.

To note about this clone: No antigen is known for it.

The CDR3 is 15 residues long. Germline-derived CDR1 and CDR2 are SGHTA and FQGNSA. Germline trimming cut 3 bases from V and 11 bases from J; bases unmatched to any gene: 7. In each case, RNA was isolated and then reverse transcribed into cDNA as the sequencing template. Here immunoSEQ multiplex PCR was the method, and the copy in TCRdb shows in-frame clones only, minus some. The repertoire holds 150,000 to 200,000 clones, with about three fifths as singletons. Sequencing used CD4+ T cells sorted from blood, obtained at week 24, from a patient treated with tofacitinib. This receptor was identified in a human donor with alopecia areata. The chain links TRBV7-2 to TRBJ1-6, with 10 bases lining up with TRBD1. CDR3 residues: CASSFVTGGEAPLHF. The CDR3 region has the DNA TGTGCCAGCAGCTTCGTGACAGGGGGCGAAGCACCCCTCCACTTT.